This is a list of T cell receptor beta chains from one sample in a study of Ad26.COV2.S vaccination and SARS-CoV-2 variants. Profiled with immunoSEQ multiplex PCR; TCRdb holds only in-frame clones, not every one. This table holds fewer than 55,000 clones, 83% found once. The sequencing here drew on peripheral blood, taken after recovery from COVID-19. The receptors originated from a human donor who had recovered from COVID-19. CDR3s include the opening cysteine and the closing phenylalanine or tryptophan. The order of the fields is D gene, clone size, V gene, J gene, CDR3 protein, CDR3 DNA. D genes are given only for firm matches. Only part of the rows carry a size: once, few, many, or a class if the clone is expanded.

D: .; size: .; V: TRBV7-9; J: TRBJ2-2; CDR3: CASSLGGYTGELFF; DNA: TGTGCCAGCAGCTTAGGGGGGTACACCGGGGAGCTGTTTTTT
D: .; size: .; V: TRBV5-1; J: TRBJ2-5; CDR3: CASTRTGTSAETQYF; DNA: TGCGCCAGCACCAGAACCGGGACCTCGGCGGAGACCCAGTACTTC
D: .; size: .; V: TRBV6-6; J: TRBJ1-4; CDR3: CASTTELSEKLFF; DNA: TGTGCCAGCACGACAGAACTGAGTGAAAAACTGTTTTTT
D: TRBD1; size: .; V: TRBV7-9; J: TRBJ1-5; CDR3: CASSSDRGRRLNQPQHF; DNA: TGTGCCAGCAGCTCAGACAGGGGGCGAAGGCTGAATCAGCCCCAGCATTTT
D: .; size: few; V: TRBV5-4; J: TRBJ1-2; CDR3: CASSGPGNYGYTF; DNA: TGTGCCAGCAGCGGGCCGGGCAACTATGGCTACACCTTC
D: .; size: .; V: TRBV15; J: TRBJ1-1; CDR3: CATSRDRAEGPMTEAFF; DNA: TGTGCCACCAGCAGAGATAGGGCGGAAGGCCCGATGACTGAAGCTTTCTTT
D: .; size: few; V: TRBV15; J: TRBJ1-5; CDR3: CATSPVGANQPQHF; DNA: TGTGCCACCAGCCCCGTAGGGGCGAATCAGCCCCAGCATTTT
D: .; size: .; V: TRBV24-1; J: TRBJ2-1; CDR3: CATSELNEQFF; DNA: TGTGCCACCAGTGAACTAAATGAGCAGTTCTTC
D: TRBD2; size: .; V: TRBV5-1; J: TRBJ2-3; CDR3: CASSPVAAGGLDTQYF; DNA: TGCGCCAGCAGCCCGGTGGCAGCGGGGGGATTGGATACGCAGTATTTT
D: .; size: .; V: TRBV12-3/TRBV12-4; J: TRBJ1-1; CDR3: CASGRLEAFF; DNA: TGTGCCAGCGGTAGGCTTGAAGCTTTCTTT
D: .; size: .; V: TRBV30; J: TRBJ1-4; CDR3: CAWSGGRGEKLFF; DNA: TGTGCCTGGTCGGGAGGGCGGGGTGAAAAACTGTTTTTT
D: .; size: many; V: TRBV5-1; J: TRBJ1-1; CDR3: CASSLAGSLNTEAFF; DNA: TGCGCCAGCAGCTTGGCCGGAAGTCTAAACACTGAAGCTTTCTTT
D: TRBD2; size: .; V: TRBV30; J: TRBJ2-2; CDR3: CAWTYAPLATGELFF; DNA: TGTGCCTGGACCTACGCACCACTAGCGACCGGGGAGCTGTTTTTT
D: .; size: .; V: TRBV27; J: TRBJ1-2; CDR3: CASATQQGTYGYTF; DNA: TGTGCCAGCGCCACCCAACAGGGAACCTATGGCTACACCTTC
D: TRBD1; size: few; V: TRBV3-1/TRBV3-2; J: TRBJ1-3; CDR3: CASSGDRVTIYF; DNA: TGTGCCAGCAGCGGAGACAGGGTCACCATATATTTT
D: .; size: .; V: TRBV30; J: TRBJ2-5; CDR3: CAWSRRFQETQYF; DNA: TGTGCCTGGTCGAGGCGATTCCAAGAGACCCAGTACTTC
D: TRBD1; size: .; V: TRBV7-8; J: TRBJ1-5; CDR3: CASSPGQGNQPQHF; DNA: TGTGCCAGCAGCCCCGGACAGGGTAATCAGCCCCAGCATTTT
D: .; size: .; V: TRBV10-3; J: TRBJ1-2; CDR3: CAISERGGGKSVFGYTF; DNA: TGTGCCATCAGTGAGAGAGGCGGGGGGAAATCCGTTTTCGGCTACACCTTC